This T cell receptor (beta chain) was recovered during a study of blood T cell repertoires in COVID-19. Looking at the study overall: COVID-19 samples collected from the United States, Italy and Spain covered acute and convalescent phases.

The table came from immunoSEQ multiplex PCR; TCRdb's copy has only in-frame clones and leaves some out. Among around 130,000 clones listed, 65% to 90% were seen once. The source of this sequence is a human donor in a cohort sampled during active COVID-19. The sequenced sample was peripheral blood.

The DNA of the CDR3 is TGTGCCAGCAGCTTAGCCGGACAGGGGCTTTCCAATCAGCCCCAGCATTTT. Protein: CASSLAGQGLSNQPQHF. The chain employs TRBV7-8 and TRBJ1-5; 9 bases are a match to TRBD1. The CDR3 consists of 17 residues. Germline V gives CDR1 SGHVS, CDR2 FQNEAQ. Trimming cost V 0 bases and J 3 bases; bases outside gene matches: 6.